These T cell receptor beta chains were read from a single sample in a study of human T cells and chemical hapten exposure. Using its own MiXCR run on the RACE reads, TCRdb lists one record per CDR3 protein. The sample consists of some 53,000 distinct CDR3 sequences, 11% of them appearing once. The material was whole blood, obtained in connection with sensitization to the hapten diphenylcyclopropenone (DPC). These receptors originate from a middle-aged woman with alopecia areata. Some clones in this sample may be carry-over from other donors' samples. The CDR3 runs from the conserved cysteine through the conserved F or W. The D gene is left open where the match is weak. Size is stated for part of the rows, as once, few or many counts, or as a class when the clone is expanded.

size | J | V | D | CDR3 | DNA
. | TRBJ1-4 | TRBV5-1 | . | CASSLRSSAANEKLFF | TGCGCCAGCAGCTTGCGTAGCTCGGCGGCTAATGAAAAACTGTTTTTT
few | TRBJ1-2 | TRBV29-1 | . | CSVSFSPYGYTF | TGCAGCGTATCCTTTTCGCCCTATGGCTACACCTTC
many | TRBJ2-5 | TRBV18 | . | CASSRQSAPKETQYF | TGTGCCAGCTCACGACAGAGTGCCCCAAAAGAGACCCAGTACTTC
few | TRBJ2-1 | TRBV18 | TRBD2 | CASSPPASGAVYNEQFF | TGTGCCAGCTCACCACCGGCTAGCGGGGCCGTATACAATGAGCAGTTCTTC
few | TRBJ2-2 | TRBV2 | . | CASSEGLGELFF | TGTGCCAGCAGTGAGGGCCTCGGGGAGCTGTTTTTT
. | TRBJ1-1 | TRBV12-3/TRBV12-4 | . | CASSLTGPLEAFF | TGTGCCAGCAGTTTGACGGGACCCTTGGAAGCTTTCTTT
few | TRBJ2-2 | TRBV4-3 | . | CASSHGPNTGELFF | TGCGCCAGCAGCCATGGGCCAAACACCGGGGAGCTGTTTTTT
. | TRBJ1-5 | TRBV10-1 | . | CASSEADQPQHF | TGCGCCAGCAGCGAGGCGGATCAGCCCCAGCATTTT
many | TRBJ2-2 | TRBV7-2 | . | CASSLGGPNTGELFF | TGTGCCAGCAGCTTAGGGGGGCCGAACACCGGGGAGCTGTTTTTT
many | TRBJ2-1 | TRBV12-3/TRBV12-4 | TRBD2 | CASSPGTSSGEQFF | TGTGCCAGCAGTCCCGGGACTAGTTCTGGTGAGCAGTTCTTC
many | TRBJ2-7 | TRBV27 | TRBD1 | CATWAGQGFYEQYF | TGTGCCACTTGGGCGGGACAGGGGTTTTACGAGCAGTACTTC
many | TRBJ2-1 | TRBV20-1 | . | CSARDYNEQFF | TGCAGTGCTAGAGACTACAATGAGCAGTTCTTC
many | TRBJ1-1 | TRBV7-6 | . | CASSLEERGNTEAFF | TGTGCCAGCAGCTTAGAGGAGCGGGGGAACACTGAAGCTTTCTTT
few | TRBJ2-1 | TRBV7-9 | . | CASSLDGTYNEQFF | TGTGCCAGCAGCTTAGATGGGACCTACAATGAGCAGTTCTTC
. | TRBJ2-4 | TRBV11-3 | . | CASSWAEAGIQYF | TGTGCCAGCAGCTGGGCCGAGGCAGGCATTCAGTACTTC
many | TRBJ1-2 | TRBV5-1 | . | CASSLEGLRYGYTF | TGCGCCAGCAGCTTGGAGGGACTGAGATATGGCTACACCTTC
many | TRBJ2-6 | TRBV7-6 | . | CASTPQGMRPGANVLTF | TGTGCCAGCACCCCACAGGGAATGCGTCCTGGGGCCAACGTCCTGACTTTC
few | TRBJ2-1 | TRBV12-3/TRBV12-4 | TRBD2 | CASNLAGGVNEQFF | TGTGCCAGCAACCTAGCGGGAGGGGTCAATGAGCAGTTCTTC
many | TRBJ1-1 | TRBV18 | . | CASSKGGHPNTEAFF | TGTGCCAGCTCAAAGGGGGGACACCCGAACACTGAAGCTTTCTTT
few | TRBJ2-4 | TRBV7-2 | TRBD2 | CASSPGWAVTGGIQYF | TGTGCCAGCAGCCCAGGATGGGCAGTCACGGGGGGCATTCAGTACTTC
many | TRBJ2-1 | TRBV5-4 | TRBD1 | CASSHTTGGRYNEQFF | TGTGCCAGCAGCCATACCACAGGGGGCAGGTACAATGAGCAGTTCTTC
many | TRBJ1-2 | TRBV18 | . | CASSPPGIGLPPPFYGYTF | TGTGCCAGCTCACCACCGGGGATCGGGCTACCCCCTCCCTTCTATGGCTACACCTTC
. | TRBJ2-7 | TRBV6-1 | TRBD1 | CASTPGTGGSSYEQYF | TGTGCCAGCACCCCTGGGACAGGGGGGAGCTCCTACGAGCAGTACTTC
many | TRBJ2-5 | TRBV21-1 | . | CASSKSDAPRRQKETQYF | TGTGCCAGCAGCAAATCCGACGCCCCAAGGCGGCAGAAAGAGACCCAGTACTTC
many | TRBJ2-5 | TRBV29-1 | TRBD2 | CSVVGLAGQETQYF | TGCAGCGTTGTCGGACTAGCGGGACAAGAGACCCAGTACTTC
few | TRBJ2-2 | TRBV30 | . | CAWSYTGELFF | TGTGCCTGGAGTTACACCGGGGAGCTGTTTTTT
few | TRBJ2-1 | TRBV29-1 | . | CSVDPAGRLEQFF | TGCAGCGTTGATCCTGCCGGTAGACTCGAGCAGTTCTTC
few | TRBJ2-1 | TRBV24-1 | . | CATSDLRDGYNEQFF | TGTGCCACCAGTGATCTCCGGGACGGGTACAATGAGCAGTTCTTC
many | TRBJ1-2 | TRBV7-8 | . | CASSLDLNYGYTF | TGTGCCAGCAGCTTAGATCTTAACTATGGCTACACCTTC
. | TRBJ1-2 | TRBV10-2 | . | CASRPLGRGDPYGYTF | TGCGCCAGCAGACCCCTCGGGAGAGGGGACCCCTATGGCTACACCTTC
. | TRBJ2-3 | TRBV5-4 | TRBD2 | CASSLGTSLRTDTQYF | TGTGCCAGCAGCTTGGGGACTAGCCTTAGGACTGATACGCAGTATTTT
. | TRBJ2-3 | TRBV4-1 | . | CASSQGAAGSTDTQYF | TGCGCCAGCAGCCAAGGTGCGGCGGGGTCCACAGATACGCAGTATTTT
many | TRBJ2-7 | TRBV7-6 | . | CASSPRTEEGSYEQYF | TGTGCCAGCAGCCCCCGGACTGAAGAGGGCTCCTACGAGCAGTACTTC
medium-sized | TRBJ1-5 | TRBV21-1 | . | CASGTNSNQPQHF | TGTGCCAGCGGAACAAATAGCAATCAGCCCCAGCATTTT
few | TRBJ2-5 | TRBV9 | TRBD2 | CASSVGLAGGQETQYF | TGTGCCAGCAGCGTAGGCCTAGCGGGGGGCCAAGAGACCCAGTACTTC
. | TRBJ2-5 | TRBV7-9 | . | CASSLAASEGETQYF | TGTGCCAGCAGCTTAGCAGCTAGCGAGGGAGAGACCCAGTACTTC
many | TRBJ2-2 | TRBV5-1 | TRBD1 | CASSLEGTANTGELFF | TGCGCCAGCAGCTTGGAAGGGACAGCGAACACCGGGGAGCTGTTTTTT
. | TRBJ1-3 | TRBV7-2 | TRBD1 | CASSRDSLSGNTIYF | TGTGCCAGCAGCAGGGACAGCCTCTCTGGAAACACCATATATTTT
many | TRBJ1-1 | TRBV29-1 | . | CSVGSLTEAFF | TGCAGCGTTGGGTCGCTCACCGAAGCTTTCTTT
. | TRBJ1-1 | TRBV7-2 | . | CASSWVQGFEAFF | TGTGCCAGCAGCTGGGTACAGGGATTTGAAGCTTTCTTT
few | TRBJ2-7 | TRBV28 | . | CASHRRGPYEQYF | TGTGCCAGCCACAGGAGGGGACCCTACGAGCAGTACTTC
few | TRBJ2-7 | TRBV29-1 | . | CSVVGPSSYEQYF | TGCAGCGTTGTGGGGCCCAGCTCCTACGAGCAGTACTTC
many | TRBJ1-4 | TRBV15 | . | CATSISRGPTNEKLFF | TGTGCCACCAGCATAAGCCGGGGGCCAACTAATGAAAAACTGTTTTTT
many | TRBJ2-3 | TRBV29-1 | . | CSESSTDTQYF | TGCAGCGAATCTAGCACAGATACGCAGTATTTT
many | TRBJ1-5 | TRBV10-1 | TRBD1 | CASNQGGQPQHF | TGCGCCAGCAACCAGGGGGGCCAGCCCCAGCATTTT
many | TRBJ2-4 | TRBV11-2 | . | CASSLDRAGLGIQYF | TGTGCCAGCAGCTTAGATCGGGCAGGGTTGGGCATTCAGTACTTC
many | TRBJ2-1 | TRBV28 | . | CAAFSYNEQFF | TGTGCCGCCTTCTCCTACAATGAGCAGTTCTTC
. | TRBJ1-5 | TRBV19 | TRBD1 | CASSAQGAVDQPQHF | TGTGCCAGTAGTGCACAGGGGGCAGTAGATCAGCCCCAGCATTTT
few | TRBJ2-1 | TRBV7-9 | TRBD1 | CASSRTGQASNEQFF | TGTGCCAGCAGCCGGACGGGACAGGCGAGTAATGAGCAGTTCTTC
few | TRBJ2-6 | TRBV19 | . | CASSITSGANVLTF | TGTGCCAGTAGTATAACCTCTGGGGCCAACGTCCTGACTTTC
few | TRBJ1-4 | TRBV7-9 | . | CASSYSSGSSNEKLFF | TGTGCCAGCAGCTATAGTTCGGGCAGCTCAAATGAAAAACTGTTTTTT
few | TRBJ1-1 | TRBV13 | . | CASSLGRPNTEAFF | TGTGCCAGCAGCTTAGGGCGGCCGAACACTGAAGCTTTCTTT
. | TRBJ2-7 | TRBV7-2 | . | CASRSRLPPYEQYF | TGTGCCAGCAGATCTCGGCTGCCCCCCTACGAGCAGTACTTC
once | TRBJ1-2 | TRBV25-1 | . | CASSKQPNYGYTF | TGTGCCAGCAGTAAGCAGCCTAACTATGGCTACACCTTC
. | TRBJ1-1 | TRBV5-1 | . | CASVGTTNTEAFF | TGCGCCAGCGTTGGGACCACGAACACTGAAGCTTTCTTT
. | TRBJ2-3 | TRBV11-2 | . | CASSPSPTDTQYF | TGTGCCAGCAGCCCCTCTCCCACAGATACGCAGTATTTT
few | TRBJ2-3 | TRBV28 | TRBD1 | CASSRPRTGGSDTQYF | TGTGCCAGCAGTCGACCGCGGACAGGGGGCTCAGATACGCAGTATTTT